This T cell receptor (beta chain) appears in the sequencing data of a study of control samples from healthy donors and cancer patients. Clones were read by immunoSEQ multiplex PCR, and TCRdb kept only the in-frame ones, dropping some. This sample has about 83,000 clones, with 91% found just once. CDR3 length equals 17 residues. The germline CDR1 and CDR2 sequences are SGHNT and YYREEE (reference sequence). Unmatched junction bases numbered 4, after V lost 0 bases and J lost 3 bases. The sequencing input was blood. This receptor was taken from a man aged 50 to 60 in good health. The chain has TRBV5-4 and TRBJ1-3, with 12 nucleotides matching TRBD1. The chain's CDR3 is CASSLGGQGAGGNTIYF. As DNA, the CDR3 is TGTGCCAGCAGCTTGGGGGGACAGGGGGCAGGTGGAAACACCATATATTTT.